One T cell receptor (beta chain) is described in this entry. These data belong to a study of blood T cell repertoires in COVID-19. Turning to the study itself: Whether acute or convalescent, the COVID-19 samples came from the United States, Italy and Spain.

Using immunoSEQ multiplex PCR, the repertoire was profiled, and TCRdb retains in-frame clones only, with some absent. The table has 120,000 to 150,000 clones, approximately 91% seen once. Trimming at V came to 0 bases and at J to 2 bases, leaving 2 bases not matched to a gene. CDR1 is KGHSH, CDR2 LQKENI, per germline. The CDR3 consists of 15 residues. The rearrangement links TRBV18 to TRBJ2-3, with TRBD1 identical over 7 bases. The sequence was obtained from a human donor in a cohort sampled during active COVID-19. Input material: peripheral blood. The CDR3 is CASSPPGQSTDTQYF. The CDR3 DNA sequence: TGTGCCAGCTCACCACCGGGACAGTCCACAGATACGCAGTATTTT.